Listed below are T cell receptor beta chains from one sample, sequenced in a study of blood T cell repertoires in COVID-19. TCRdb's copy holds only in-frame clones and misses some; the assay was immunoSEQ multiplex PCR. This sample has 160,000 or so clones, with 90% found just once. The sample was peripheral blood. The source is a man aged 55 to 70 with active or convalescent COVID-19. Each CDR3 is given with its conserved first and last residue. Size tells how often a clone was seen (once, few, many) or the class of an expanded clone, and some rows leave it out.

V	size	J	CDR3
TRBV29-1	few	TRBJ2-7	CSITGTPTYEQYF
TRBV6-6	NA	TRBJ2-2	CASSSGTGFTGELFF
TRBV4-1	NA	TRBJ2-5	CASSQAWGQKKETQYF
TRBV19	NA	TRBJ1-2	CASSDSVWIYGYTF
TRBV4-2	NA	TRBJ2-7	CASSQDWATSSEQYF
TRBV6-5	NA	TRBJ2-1	CASSYYSEYNEQFF
TRBV4-2	NA	TRBJ2-1	CASSQGAGGLNEQFF
TRBV19	NA	TRBJ2-2	CASNGAMRTSRTGELFF
TRBV25-1	NA	TRBJ1-2	CASSGLRTGTGYGYTF
TRBV12-3/TRBV12-4	NA	TRBJ2-7	CASRRDSSYEQYF
TRBV12-3/TRBV12-4	NA	TRBJ2-1	CASSFGQFNEQFF
TRBV2	NA	TRBJ1-1	CASTGTGVSEAFF
TRBV2	NA	TRBJ2-3	CASSDRQTSTDTQYF
TRBV10-1	NA	TRBJ2-7	CATIGASSYEQYF
TRBV3-1/TRBV3-2	once	TRBJ2-5	CASSQGRPSGNLETQYF
TRBV12-3/TRBV12-4	once	TRBJ2-1	CASRDHEGYEQFF
TRBV6-1	once	TRBJ1-2	CASSEAQWPGEEANYGYTF
TRBV6-5	NA	TRBJ2-2	CASSRDSSTGELFF
TRBV7-9	NA	TRBJ1-6	CASSPGTGVEPLHF
TRBV12-3/TRBV12-4	once	TRBJ1-1	CASSRQGGTEAFF
TRBV28	NA	TRBJ1-4	CASSTAIQGVREKLFF
TRBV6-5	NA	TRBJ1-2	CASSYSGRAHGYGYTF
TRBV19	NA	TRBJ1-1	CASSIAQGALNTEAFF
TRBV14	NA	TRBJ1-1	CASSQETRIAEAFF
TRBV6-4	NA	TRBJ2-7	CASTNYQGPVDEQYF
TRBV2	NA	TRBJ2-1	CASSARTGGNEQFF
TRBV6-5	once	TRBJ1-1	CASSYSWRGETEAFF
TRBV7-9	NA	TRBJ2-1	CASSHRTSGRAGYNEQFF
TRBV9	NA	TRBJ1-1	CASSVVSGGGTEAFF
TRBV19	NA	TRBJ2-3	CALRTGGPTDTQYF
TRBV3-1/TRBV3-2	NA	TRBJ2-2	CASSQGLAGGPNTGELFF
TRBV7-6	NA	TRBJ2-2	CASSMTGGNTGELFF
TRBV5-1	NA	TRBJ1-2	CASSLEPGFVNYGYTF
TRBV7-8	NA	TRBJ1-1	CASSLGSWGRTEAFF
TRBV28	NA	TRBJ1-5	CASRTGTGVGNQPQHF
TRBV4-1	NA	TRBJ1-3	CASSQDAGLSGNTIYF
TRBV5-1	NA	TRBJ1-6	CASSSTGGYSPLHF
TRBV27	NA	TRBJ2-2	CASTQSDRSYTGELFF
TRBV30	NA	TRBJ2-1	CALRLAGTLNEQFF
TRBV5-5	NA	TRBJ1-5	CASSLVWDLSNQPQHF
TRBV12-3/TRBV12-4	NA	TRBJ1-2	CASSLNGYGYTF
TRBV7-9	NA	TRBJ1-1	CASSSSTGEKAFF